This T cell receptor (beta chain) was captured by sequencing in a study of T-cell memory formation after mild COVID-19. The wider study: The study found TCR clusters largely donor specific. Study results and limitations: Second-wave clones with a day 37 peak had unconfirmed SARS-CoV-2 specificity. Cross-reactive memory apparently joined, as some responding clones appeared in pre-infection memory.

5'RACE primed from the constant segment yielded TCR alpha and TCR beta cDNA libraries bearing sample barcodes and UMIs. TCRdb reanalysed the 5' RACE reads using MiXCR and keeps one entry per CDR3 protein. The data hold approximately 400,000 distinct CDR3 sequences, with roughly 17% observed a single time. The V end was cut by 0 bases, the J end by 2 bases, with 13 bases between. The CDR3 spans 16 residues. Germline loops: CDR1 LGHNA, CDR2 YSLEER. A note on this clonotype: Its antigen is unidentified.

The J gene is TRBJ1-2, the V gene TRBV4-3; D not certain. This receptor was obtained from a man younger than 35 who had mild COVID-19 (a few samples of this study predate the infection). Cell type and time point are not known. The sequenced sample consisted of PBMCs or a T cell subset sorted from them (not recorded which). CDR3 sequence reads: CASSQDGVTHNYGYTF. Written as DNA, the CDR3 is TGCGCCAGCAGCCAAGATGGGGTCACACACAACTATGGCTACACCTTC.